This TCR beta chain was recorded in a study of shared clonotypes between healthy human individuals (dated by TCRdb to about 2020). About the full investigation: Two women and a few men aged 18 to 49 years were included in the cohort. Per donor, leukapheresis produced somewhere between about 0.85 and 10 billion PBMCs. Per donor, three plates each were used for CD4 naive and CD4 memory, two for CD8 naive, and one for CD8 memory. Blood TCR repertoires of five healthy adults were deeply sequenced to estimate repertoire size and the extent of clonotype sharing between individuals. To increase sequencing depth and limit assay-specific biases, different laboratories used diverse techniques to prepare libraries and sequence TCR repertoires.

Using the deep immunoSEQ assay, TCR CDR3 regions were amplified from genomic DNA by multiplex PCR. Genomic DNA extracted from each cell subset was distributed evenly over all wells of several immunoSEQ 96-well plates, and each plate served as one replicate. For sorted subsets, 200 to 250 ng of genomic DNA, equivalent to roughly 33,000 T cell genomes, went into each replicate PCR. Purified libraries were quantified with a Qubit 3.0 fluorometer, sized on a Bioanalyzer 2100, and re-quantified with the KAPA Library Quantification kit. Every immunoSEQ 96-well plate was sequenced on a separate single-read 150-cycle Illumina NextSeq 550 flow cell. In the paper's pipeline: The immunoSEQ output contained only junctional sequences without quality scores, so filtering could not match that applied to full-length reads. To assign V/J genes and CDR3, sequences were annotated against IMGT germline references using PyIR, a Python wrapper for IgBLAST v1.9. Reads were filtered out if the reads had weak V/J assignments (E-value above 1e-6), no CDR3, stop codons, out-of-frame junctions, or ambiguous translated residues. V3J clonotypes were defined by identical inferred V gene, J gene, and CDR3 amino acid sequence. To compute the percentage overlap between repertoires, the number of shared unique clonotypes was divided by the size of the smaller repertoire. RTK rarefaction, the Chao1 estimator, and Recon v2.1 estimates of unobserved clonotypes were used to assess repertoire richness. Generation probabilities for all TCRbeta clonotypes obtained by the gDNA method from a handful of donors were computed using OLGA. As stored in TCRdb, this immuneACCESS dataset retains in-frame rearrangements with V and J assigned. A fraction of the clones does not appear; measured against another copy, unresolved V genes explain less than half of the discrepancy, and the remainder lacks a known reason. V and J calls and clone size are as listed in that table; D and trimming were resolved from the DNA. Within this sample are around 2.1 million clones, with roughly 91% of them counted one time only. Jointly, the top ten make up around 1.7% of the sample.

A word on this clone: There is no known antigen for this receptor. No base qualities exist here, and no much larger clone lies one base off it.

CD8 naive samples consisted of CD45RO-negative cells that were positively selected for CCR7, yielding a CD45RA+CCR7+ population without TemRA cells. Healthy HIV-negative adults with no recently reported acute infections or vaccinations were included as donors. Every donor was a Caucasian adult living in Nashville, Tennessee, USA. After blood collection by leukapheresis, PBMCs were isolated using Ficoll-Histopaque density gradient centrifugation and then cryopreserved in the vapor phase of liquid nitrogen. Analytical flow cytometry was used to check the purity and quantity of every magnetically sorted T cell population. From each sorted fraction, genomic DNA was isolated and quantified by UV absorbance on a Nanodrop 2000c. Trimming costs V 1 base and J 6 bases, and their ends lie 10 bases apart. The CDR3 numbers 14 residues from cysteine through phenylalanine. Only CDR3 DNA is held: 42 bases, read in frame from base 1. According to the germline V gene (reference sequence), CDR1 reads SEHNR and CDR2 reads FQNEAQ.

Results and caveats for the whole study, not just this receptor: Across four donors, approximately 5% of naive CD4, roughly 3.3% of naive CD8, 2.3% of memory CD4, and approximately 0.4% of memory CD8 clonotypes were shared. Naive subsets generally had larger estimated clonotype richness than memory subsets. Sampling was limited to blood, and TCR repertoires in tissue likely differ from TCR repertoires in blood. Compared with non-shared clonotypes, the clonotypes found in all four sorted-subset donors had higher generation probabilities. Incomplete sequencing was indicated by rarefaction of sorted-subset datasets, despite the large sequencing depth. Pairwise subsampling led to the expectation that sequencing depth would affect the degree of clonotype sharing among donors. The small number of donors limited the genetic and exposure-history diversity represented.

This TCR derives from a man between 18 and 29 years old in good health. Some clones in this sample may be carry-over from other donors' samples. Rearrangement joined TRBV7-9 to TRBJ1-5; the D segment could be TRBD1, given 6 matching bases. The specimen sequenced was naive CD8+ T cells from PBMCs. The sample's cell subset or site label, decoded: CD45RA+CCR7+. The CDR3: CASSLGEGGQPQHF. The bases are TGTGCCAGCAGCTTAGGAGAGGGGGGTCAGCCCCAGCATTTT.